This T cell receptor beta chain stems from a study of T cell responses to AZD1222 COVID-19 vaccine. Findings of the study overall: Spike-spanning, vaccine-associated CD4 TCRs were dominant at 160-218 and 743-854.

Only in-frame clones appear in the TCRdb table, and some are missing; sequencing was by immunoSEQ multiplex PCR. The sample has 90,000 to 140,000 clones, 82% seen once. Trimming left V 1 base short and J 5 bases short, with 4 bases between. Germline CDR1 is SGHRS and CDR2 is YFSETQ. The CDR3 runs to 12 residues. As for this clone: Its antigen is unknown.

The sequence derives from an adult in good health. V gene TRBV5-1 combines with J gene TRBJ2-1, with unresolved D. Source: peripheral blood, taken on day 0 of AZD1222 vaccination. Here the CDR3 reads CASSLRDNEQFF. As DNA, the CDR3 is TGCGCCAGCAGCTTGCGCGACAATGAGCAGTTCTTC.